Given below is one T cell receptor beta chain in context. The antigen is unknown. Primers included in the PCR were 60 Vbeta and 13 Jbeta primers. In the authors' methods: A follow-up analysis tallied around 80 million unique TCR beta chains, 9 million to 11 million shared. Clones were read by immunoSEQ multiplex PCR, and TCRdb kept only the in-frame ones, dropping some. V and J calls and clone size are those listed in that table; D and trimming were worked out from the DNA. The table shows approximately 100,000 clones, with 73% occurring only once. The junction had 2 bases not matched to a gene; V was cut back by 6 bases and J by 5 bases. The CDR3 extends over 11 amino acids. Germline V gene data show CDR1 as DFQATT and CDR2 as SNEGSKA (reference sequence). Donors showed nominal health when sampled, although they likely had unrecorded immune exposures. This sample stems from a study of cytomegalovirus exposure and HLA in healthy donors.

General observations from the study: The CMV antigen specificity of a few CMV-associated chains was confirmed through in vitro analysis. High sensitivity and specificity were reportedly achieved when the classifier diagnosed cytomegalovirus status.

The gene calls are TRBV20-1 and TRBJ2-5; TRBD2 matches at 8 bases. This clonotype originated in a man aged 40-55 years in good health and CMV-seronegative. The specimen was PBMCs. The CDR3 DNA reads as TGCAGTGCCCCGGGGGGGGAGACCCAGTACTTC. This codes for CSAPGGETQYF.